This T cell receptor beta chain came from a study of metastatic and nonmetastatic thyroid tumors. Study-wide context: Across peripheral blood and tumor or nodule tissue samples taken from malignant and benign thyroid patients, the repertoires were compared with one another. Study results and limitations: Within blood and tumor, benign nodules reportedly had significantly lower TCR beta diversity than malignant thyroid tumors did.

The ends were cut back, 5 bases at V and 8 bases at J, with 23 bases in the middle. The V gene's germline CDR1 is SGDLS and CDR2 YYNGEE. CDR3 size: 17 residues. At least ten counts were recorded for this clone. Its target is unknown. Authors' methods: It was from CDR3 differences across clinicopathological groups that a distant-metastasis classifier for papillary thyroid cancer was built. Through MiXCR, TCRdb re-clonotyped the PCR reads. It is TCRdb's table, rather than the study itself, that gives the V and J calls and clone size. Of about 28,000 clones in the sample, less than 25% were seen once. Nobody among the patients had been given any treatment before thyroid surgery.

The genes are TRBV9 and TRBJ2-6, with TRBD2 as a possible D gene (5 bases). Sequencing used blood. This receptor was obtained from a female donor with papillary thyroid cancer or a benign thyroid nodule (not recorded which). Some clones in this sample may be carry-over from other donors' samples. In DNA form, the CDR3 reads TGTGCCAGCAGTGAGGGCAGGTCTAAGCTAGGGACCAACGTCCTGACTTTC. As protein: CASSEGRSKLGTNVLTF.